The rows below give T cell receptor beta chains drawn from one sample of a study of blood T cells in healthy people across ages. MiXCR was run by TCRdb on the 5' RACE reads, yielding one entry per CDR3 protein. The data contain 450,000 to 700,000 distinct CDR3 sequences, 27% of them singletons. Material: blood. The receptors come from a woman aged 70-85 years in good health. Both conserved end residues are part of each CDR3. Each record gives: V gene, J gene, CDR3 protein.

v_call: TRBV12-3/TRBV12-4; j_call: TRBJ1-1; cdr3_aa: CASRVMRTEAFF
v_call: TRBV5-5; j_call: -; cdr3_aa: CASQTRPGETQYF
v_call: TRBV20-1; j_call: TRBJ2-7; cdr3_aa: CSAASGYEQYF
v_call: TRBV7-2; j_call: TRBJ2-5; cdr3_aa: CASSPTSAAYQETQYF
v_call: TRBV6-2/TRBV6-3; j_call: TRBJ1-5; cdr3_aa: CASRGFGTGGIPRNQPQHF
v_call: TRBV6-1; j_call: TRBJ2-1; cdr3_aa: CAGGGDWNEQFF
v_call: TRBV28; j_call: TRBJ1-4; cdr3_aa: CASSLMGATNEKLFF
v_call: TRBV4-2; j_call: TRBJ1-2; cdr3_aa: CASSQDGGYTF
v_call: TRBV7-9; j_call: TRBJ1-2; cdr3_aa: CASSLYAQGPYGYTF
v_call: TRBV3-1; j_call: -; cdr3_aa: CASSQGGLAEQYF
v_call: TRBV5-6; j_call: TRBJ2-5; cdr3_aa: CASSGQKTQYF
v_call: TRBV5-1; j_call: TRBJ1-3; cdr3_aa: CASSLGMSSSGNTIYF
v_call: TRBV5-1; j_call: TRBJ2-7; cdr3_aa: CASSLDVGAGYEQYF
v_call: TRBV29-1; j_call: TRBJ1-1; cdr3_aa: CSVEGQGNTEAFF
v_call: TRBV9; j_call: TRBJ2-1; cdr3_aa: CASSVTSGTYNEQFF
v_call: TRBV5-6; j_call: -; cdr3_aa: CASSVPGQGHEQYF
v_call: TRBV4-2; j_call: TRBJ1-3; cdr3_aa: CASSQSLNTIYF
v_call: TRBV30; j_call: TRBJ1-2; cdr3_aa: CAWSRRTGSYGYTF
v_call: TRBV6-2/TRBV6-3; j_call: TRBJ2-7; cdr3_aa: CASSYARGPYEQYF
v_call: TRBV29-1; j_call: TRBJ1-4; cdr3_aa: CSVGGDYEKLFF
v_call: TRBV9; j_call: TRBJ2-6; cdr3_aa: CASSVLGANVLTF
v_call: TRBV5-6; j_call: TRBJ2-5; cdr3_aa: CASSLLLVGKETQYF
v_call: TRBV5-1; j_call: -; cdr3_aa: CASSLTPGQGGFEQYF
v_call: TRBV7-2; j_call: TRBJ1-5; cdr3_aa: CASSLGRNNNQPQHF
v_call: TRBV6-5; j_call: TRBJ2-7; cdr3_aa: CASRGTVGGPEPPPFYEQYF
v_call: TRBV5-1; j_call: TRBJ2-5; cdr3_aa: CASSSTGMYQETQYF
v_call: TRBV20-1; j_call: TRBJ2-5; cdr3_aa: CSAKDGGLETQYF